This T cell receptor beta chain appears in the sequencing data of a study of radiotherapy plus CTLA-4 blockade in lung cancer. Concerning this clone: The antigen is not known.

CTLA-4 blockade with ipilimumab, together with focal radiation, was given to patients with chemo-refractory metastatic non-small-cell lung cancer. V shed 5 bases and J shed 1 base, with 14 bases lying between them. This CDR3 has 15 residues. CDR1 is SGHVS and CDR2 is FNYEAQ in the germline V gene. Study observations and caveats: Tumor-origin TCR clones grew in blood after radiotherapy plus ipilimumab. Early shifts in blood T cell clones, with interferon-beta, reportedly predicted response best.

Only in-frame clones appear in the TCRdb table, and some are missing; sequencing was by immunoSEQ multiplex PCR. The table shows roughly 59,000 clones, with around 74% occurring only once. This sequence was found in a human donor with non-small cell lung cancer whose response to radiotherapy plus ipilimumab could not be evaluated. The rearrangement uses TRBV7-6 and TRBJ1-1, with D uncertain. Sequencing was performed on peripheral blood, taken from a patient treated with radiotherapy plus ipilimumab. As DNA, the CDR3 is TGTGCCAGCAGCGACGGTGCAGGATGGAACACTGAAGCTTTCTTT. It yields the protein CASSDGAGWNTEAFF.